The source of this TCR beta chain is a study of vaccination and CD4 T cells after COVID-19. Across the study: Stimulation used overlapping spike peptides from SARS-CoV-2, HCoV-NL63, HCoV-OC43 and HCoV-229E. Cultures designated as controls were supplied with a CEFX pool, an HIV-1 Nef pool, or no peptide.

Treatment reported: roughly 10-day PBMC culture with coronavirus spike peptide pools or control peptides (ViraFEST assay). Germline trimming cut 5 bases from V and 4 bases from J; bases unmatched to any gene: 8. Germline loops: CDR1 SGHVS, CDR2 FQNEAQ. CDR3 length: 15 amino acids. Cultured CD4+ T-cell DNA underwent Oncomine TCR Beta short-read sequencing. TCRdb re-analysed the PCR reads in MiXCR, keeping a single row per CDR3 protein. The sample has approximately 16,000 distinct CDR3 sequences, about 56% seen once. In its sample, this clonotype was seen a few times. Antigen specificity is unknown. The sample was CD4+ T cells from blood, cultured in vitro. The source is a human donor who had recovered from COVID-19. The chain joins TRBV7-8 to TRBJ1-2; 9 nucleotides line up with TRBD1. In nucleotides, the CDR3 is TGTGCCAGCAGCCCCTGGGACAGGGAGAGCTATGGCTACACCTTC. Translation gives CASSPWDRESYGYTF.